Listed below are T cell receptor beta chains from one sample, sequenced in a study of OX40 agonist ivuxolimab in advanced cancers. Using immunoSEQ multiplex PCR, the repertoire was profiled, and TCRdb retains in-frame clones only, with some absent. The data show roughly 24,000 clones, about 85% seen once. Specimen: CD4+ or CD8+ T cells sorted from blood, collected in a trial of the OX40 agonist ivuxolimab. The source is an adult with an advanced solid tumor such as melanoma, head and neck, liver or kidney cancer. Both conserved end residues are part of each CDR3.

v_call: TRBV5-8
cdr3_aa: CASSEDRGGRGQPQHF

v_call: TRBV9
cdr3_aa: CASSVDGTYNEQFF

v_call: TRBV7-2
cdr3_aa: CASSLGQGHSPLHF

v_call: TRBV6-5
cdr3_aa: CASRPDRYSNQPQHF

v_call: TRBV11-2
cdr3_aa: CASSLGGTGIYEQYF

v_call: TRBV6-5
cdr3_aa: CASSYWDRNNEQFF

v_call: TRBV29-1
cdr3_aa: CSVEDPGVDTGYTEAFF

v_call: TRBV19
cdr3_aa: CASTRDKYYGYTF

v_call: TRBV13
cdr3_aa: CASSFRDGWDTQYF

v_call: TRBV19
cdr3_aa: CASSITLGGNTEAFF

v_call: TRBV6-5
cdr3_aa: CASSWAGGTDTQYF

v_call: TRBV4-3
cdr3_aa: CASSQDEGVETGTGNNEQFF

v_call: TRBV10-3
cdr3_aa: CAISDLGEVGTYEQYF

v_call: TRBV19
cdr3_aa: CASSQNGYGPNGNTIYF

v_call: TRBV5-6
cdr3_aa: CASSLSRTVITDTQYF

v_call: TRBV4-1
cdr3_aa: CASSHRTSGSIYETQYF

v_call: TRBV9
cdr3_aa: CASSERQGLGYTF

v_call: TRBV13
cdr3_aa: CASSSGTDNEKLFF

v_call: TRBV19
cdr3_aa: CASSLTPNYGYTF

v_call: TRBV19
cdr3_aa: CASGQGSTDTQYF

v_call: TRBV19
cdr3_aa: CASSIPGLNTEAFF

v_call: TRBV19
cdr3_aa: CASSRNSGGTDTQYF

v_call: TRBV10-1
cdr3_aa: CASSEDRVDSPLHF

v_call: TRBV19
cdr3_aa: CASRRGGTEAFF

v_call: TRBV11-2
cdr3_aa: CASRMQGADGYTF

v_call: TRBV5-6
cdr3_aa: CASSSSGTVYEQYF

v_call: TRBV7-9
cdr3_aa: CASSFTSGSSYEQYF